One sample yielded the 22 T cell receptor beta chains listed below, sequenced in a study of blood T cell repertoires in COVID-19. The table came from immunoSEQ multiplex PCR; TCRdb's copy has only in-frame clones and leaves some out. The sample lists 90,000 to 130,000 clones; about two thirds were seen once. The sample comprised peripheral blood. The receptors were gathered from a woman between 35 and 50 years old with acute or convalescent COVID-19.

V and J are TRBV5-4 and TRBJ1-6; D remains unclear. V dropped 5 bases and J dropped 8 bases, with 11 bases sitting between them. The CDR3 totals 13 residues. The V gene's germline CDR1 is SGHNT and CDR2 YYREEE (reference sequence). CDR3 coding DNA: TGTGCCAGCAGTATGCGGGAGGATTCACCCCTCCACTTT. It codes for CASSMREDSPLHF.

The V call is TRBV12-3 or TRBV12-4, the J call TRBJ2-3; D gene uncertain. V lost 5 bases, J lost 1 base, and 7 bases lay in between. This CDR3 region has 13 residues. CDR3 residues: CASSPTGTDTQYF. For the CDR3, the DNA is TGTGCCAGCAGTCCCACTGGCACAGATACGCAGTATTTT.

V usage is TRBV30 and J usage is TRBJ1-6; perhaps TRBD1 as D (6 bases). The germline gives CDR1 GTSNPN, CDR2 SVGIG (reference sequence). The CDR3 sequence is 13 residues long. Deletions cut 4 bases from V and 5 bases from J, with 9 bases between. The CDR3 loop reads CAWTGTNNSPLHF. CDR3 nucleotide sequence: TGTGCCTGGACAGGGACAAATAATTCACCCCTCCACTTT.

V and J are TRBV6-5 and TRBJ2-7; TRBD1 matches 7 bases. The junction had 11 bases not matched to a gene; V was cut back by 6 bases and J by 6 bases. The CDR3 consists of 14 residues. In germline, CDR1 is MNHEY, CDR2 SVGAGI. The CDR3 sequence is CASRITGESGEQYF. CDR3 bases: TGTGCCAGCAGGATTACAGGGGAAAGTGGCGAGCAGTACTTC.

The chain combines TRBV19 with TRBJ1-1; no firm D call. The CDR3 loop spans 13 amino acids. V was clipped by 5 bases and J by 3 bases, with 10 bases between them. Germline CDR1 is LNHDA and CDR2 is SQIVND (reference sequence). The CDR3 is CASSLAEDTEAFF. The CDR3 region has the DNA TGTGCCAGTAGTTTAGCCGAGGACACTGAAGCTTTCTTT.

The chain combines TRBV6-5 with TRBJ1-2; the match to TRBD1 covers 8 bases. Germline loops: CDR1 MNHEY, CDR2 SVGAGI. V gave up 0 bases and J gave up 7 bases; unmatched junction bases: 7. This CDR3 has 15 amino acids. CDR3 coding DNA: TGTGCCAGCAGTTACTCAAGGACAGGGCTGTCTGGCTACACCTTC. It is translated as CASSYSRTGLSGYTF.

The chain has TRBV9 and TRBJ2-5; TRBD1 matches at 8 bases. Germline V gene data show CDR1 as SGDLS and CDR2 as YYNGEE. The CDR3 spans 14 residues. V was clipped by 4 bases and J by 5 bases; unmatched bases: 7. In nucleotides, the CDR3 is TGTGCCAGCAGCCCTCCAGGGGGCTCGGAGACCCAGTACTTC. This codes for CASSPPGGSETQYF.

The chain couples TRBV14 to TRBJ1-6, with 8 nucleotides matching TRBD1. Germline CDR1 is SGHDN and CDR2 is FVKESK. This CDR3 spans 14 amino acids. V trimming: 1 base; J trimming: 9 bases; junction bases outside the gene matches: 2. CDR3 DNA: TGTGCCAGCAGCCAAGCAGGGGGCGGTTCACCCCTCCACTTT. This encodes CASSQAGGGSPLHF.

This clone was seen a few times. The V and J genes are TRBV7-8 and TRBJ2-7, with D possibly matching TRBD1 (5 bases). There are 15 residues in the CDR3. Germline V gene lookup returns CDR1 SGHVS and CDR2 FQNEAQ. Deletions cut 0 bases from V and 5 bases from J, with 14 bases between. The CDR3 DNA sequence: TGTGCCAGCAGCTTAGCGCGCAGGGTGGGGAACGAGCAGTACTTC. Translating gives CASSLARRVGNEQYF.

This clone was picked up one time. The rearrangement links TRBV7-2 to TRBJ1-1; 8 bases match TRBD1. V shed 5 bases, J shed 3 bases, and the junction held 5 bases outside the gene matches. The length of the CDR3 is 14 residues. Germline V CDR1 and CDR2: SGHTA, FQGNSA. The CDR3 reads CASSQQGGDTEAFF. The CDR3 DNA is TGTGCCAGCAGCCAACAGGGGGGGGACACTGAAGCTTTCTTT.

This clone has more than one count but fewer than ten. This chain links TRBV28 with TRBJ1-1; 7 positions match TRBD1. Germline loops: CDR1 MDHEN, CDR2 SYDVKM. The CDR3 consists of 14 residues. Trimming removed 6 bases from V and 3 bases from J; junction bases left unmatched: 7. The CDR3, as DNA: TGTGCCAGCAGGCACAGGGGAAGGGACACTGAAGCTTTCTTT. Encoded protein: CASRHRGRDTEAFF.

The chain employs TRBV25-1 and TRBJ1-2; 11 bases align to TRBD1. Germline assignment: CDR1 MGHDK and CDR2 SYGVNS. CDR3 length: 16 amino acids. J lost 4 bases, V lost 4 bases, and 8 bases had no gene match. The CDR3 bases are TGTGCCAGCAGTGGGGGGACAGGGGGAATAGTCTATGGCTACACCTTC. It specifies CASSGGTGGIVYGYTF.

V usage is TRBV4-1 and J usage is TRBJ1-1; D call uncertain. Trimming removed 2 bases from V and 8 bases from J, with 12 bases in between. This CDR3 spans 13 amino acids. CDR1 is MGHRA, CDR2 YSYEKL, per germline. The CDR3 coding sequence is TGCGCCAGCAGCCAAACCCCCCAACTCGAAGCTTTCTTT. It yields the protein CASSQTPQLEAFF.

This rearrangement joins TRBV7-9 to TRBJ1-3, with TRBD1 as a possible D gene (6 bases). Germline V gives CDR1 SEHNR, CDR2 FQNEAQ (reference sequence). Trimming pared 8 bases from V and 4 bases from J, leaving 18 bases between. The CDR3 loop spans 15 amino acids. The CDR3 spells CASSPYDRQGNTIYF. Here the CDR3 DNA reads TGTGCCAGCTCACCGTACGACAGGCAGGGAAACACCATATATTTT.

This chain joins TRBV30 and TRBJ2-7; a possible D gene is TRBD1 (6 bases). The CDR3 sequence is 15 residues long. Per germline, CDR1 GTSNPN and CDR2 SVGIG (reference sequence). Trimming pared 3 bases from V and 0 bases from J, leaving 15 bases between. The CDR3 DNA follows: TGTGCCTGGAGGGCCTTAGACAGGAACTCCTACGAGCAGTACTTC. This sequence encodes CAWRALDRNSYEQYF.

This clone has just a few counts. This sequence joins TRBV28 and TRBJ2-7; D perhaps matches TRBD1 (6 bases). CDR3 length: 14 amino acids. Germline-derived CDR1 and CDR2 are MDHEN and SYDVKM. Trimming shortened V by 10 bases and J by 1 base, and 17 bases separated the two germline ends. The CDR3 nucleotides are TGTGCCACCCAGTGGTACAGGGAATCCTACGAGCAGTACTTC. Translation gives CATQWYRESYEQYF. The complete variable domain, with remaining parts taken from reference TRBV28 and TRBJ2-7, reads DVKVTQSSRYLVKRTGEKVFLECVQDMDHENMFWYRQDPGLGLRLIYFSYDVKMKEKGDIPEGYSVSREKKERFSLILESASTNQTSMYLCATQWYRESYEQYFGPGTRLTVT.

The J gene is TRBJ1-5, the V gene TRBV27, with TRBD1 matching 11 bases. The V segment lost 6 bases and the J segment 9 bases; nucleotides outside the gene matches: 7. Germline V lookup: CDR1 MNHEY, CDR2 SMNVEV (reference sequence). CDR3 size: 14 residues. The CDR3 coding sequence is TGTGCCAGCAGAAGGGACAGGGGGGACTCGCCCCAGCATTTT. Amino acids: CASRRDRGDSPQHF.

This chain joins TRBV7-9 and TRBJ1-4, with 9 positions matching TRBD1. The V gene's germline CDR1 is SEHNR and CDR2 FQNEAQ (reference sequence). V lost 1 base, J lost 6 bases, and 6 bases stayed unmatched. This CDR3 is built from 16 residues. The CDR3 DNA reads TGTGCCAGCAGCTTAGACCCGGGACAGGGCCATGAAAAACTGTTTTTT. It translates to CASSLDPGQGHEKLFF. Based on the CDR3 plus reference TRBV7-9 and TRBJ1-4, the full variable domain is DTGVSQNPRHKITKRGQNVTFRCDPISEHNRLYWYRQTLGQGPEFLTYFQNEAQLEKSRLLSDRFSAERPKGSFSTLEIQRTEQGDSAMYLCASSLDPGQGHEKLFFGSGTQLSVL.

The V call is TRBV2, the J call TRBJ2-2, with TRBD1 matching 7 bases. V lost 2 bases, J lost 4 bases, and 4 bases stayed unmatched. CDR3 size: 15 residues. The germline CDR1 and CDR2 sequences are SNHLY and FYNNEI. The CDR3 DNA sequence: TGTGCCAGCAGTGAACAGGGGGTGAGCACCGGGGAGCTGTTTTTT. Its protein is CASSEQGVSTGELFF.

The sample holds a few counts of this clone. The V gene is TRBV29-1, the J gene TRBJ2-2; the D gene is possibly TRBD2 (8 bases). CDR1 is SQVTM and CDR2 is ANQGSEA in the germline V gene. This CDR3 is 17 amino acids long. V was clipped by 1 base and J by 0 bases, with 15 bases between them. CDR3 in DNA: TGCAGCGTTGAAGGCCGGGAGGGGGCATCGAACACCGGGGAGCTGTTTTTT. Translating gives CSVEGREGASNTGELFF.

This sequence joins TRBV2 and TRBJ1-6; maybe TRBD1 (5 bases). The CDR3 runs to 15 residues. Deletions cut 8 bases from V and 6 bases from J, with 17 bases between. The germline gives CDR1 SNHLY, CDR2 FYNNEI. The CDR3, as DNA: TGTGCCAGCCTTGGCACGGGTAGGGGTAATTCACCCCTCCACTTT. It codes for CASLGTGRGNSPLHF.

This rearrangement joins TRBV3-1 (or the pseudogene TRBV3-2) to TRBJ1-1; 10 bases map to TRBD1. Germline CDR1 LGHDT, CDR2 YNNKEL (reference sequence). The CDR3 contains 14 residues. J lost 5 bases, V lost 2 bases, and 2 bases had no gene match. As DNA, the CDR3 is TGTGCCAGCAGCCAAACGGACAGGGGGACTGAAGCTTTCTTT. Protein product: CASSQTDRGTEAFF.